The clone carrying this TCR beta chain has only a few counts. Its antigen is unidentified. CDR3 size: 11 residues. CDR1 and CDR2 (germline): GTSNPN, SVGIG (reference sequence). The V end was cut by 3 bases, the J end by 6 bases, with 8 bases between. This entry is derived from a study of HIV-infected patients and healthy controls. Study-level results: Untreated HIV+ repertoires had roughly threefold fewer distinct CDR3s and lower Shannon diversity than healthy controls.

No cell fractionation was done, so the repertoire covers all unsorted peripheral blood T cells. cDNA was made from around 0.5 ug RNA using alpha and beta constant primers. Alpha and beta chain libraries were made separately by chain-specific third strand synthesis with multiplexing indices. Second strand synthesis was primed from the SP2 site. TCRdb re-called the 5' RACE reads through MiXCR, storing one row per CDR3 protein. The sample records approximately 17,000 distinct CDR3 sequences, roughly a tenth being singletons. Sequencing input: blood. The source of this sequence is an adult in good health. This chain links TRBV30 with TRBJ2-5; D gene ambiguous. The CDR3 is CAWSGLQTQYF. As DNA, the CDR3 is TGTGCCTGGAGCGGGCTGCAGACCCAGTACTTC.